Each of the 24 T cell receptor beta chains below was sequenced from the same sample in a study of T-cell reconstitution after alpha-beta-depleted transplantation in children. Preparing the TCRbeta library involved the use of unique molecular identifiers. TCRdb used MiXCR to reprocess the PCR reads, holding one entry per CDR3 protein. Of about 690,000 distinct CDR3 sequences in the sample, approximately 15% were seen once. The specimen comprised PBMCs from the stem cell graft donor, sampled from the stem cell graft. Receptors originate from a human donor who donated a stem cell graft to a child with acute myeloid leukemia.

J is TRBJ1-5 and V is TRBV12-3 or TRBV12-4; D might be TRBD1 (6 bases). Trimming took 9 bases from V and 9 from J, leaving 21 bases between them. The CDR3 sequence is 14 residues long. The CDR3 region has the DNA TGTGCCAGTACTGGGGGGGGGCTAATATGGCCCCAGCATTTT. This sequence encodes CASTGGGLIWPQHF.

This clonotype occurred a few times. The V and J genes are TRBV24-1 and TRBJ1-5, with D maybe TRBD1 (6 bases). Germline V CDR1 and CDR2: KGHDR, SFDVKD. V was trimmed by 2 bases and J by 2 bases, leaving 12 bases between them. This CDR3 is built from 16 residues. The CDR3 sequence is CATSDSGAQGNQPQHF. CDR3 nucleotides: TGTGCCACCAGTGATTCAGGGGCGCAGGGCAATCAGCCCCAGCATTTT.

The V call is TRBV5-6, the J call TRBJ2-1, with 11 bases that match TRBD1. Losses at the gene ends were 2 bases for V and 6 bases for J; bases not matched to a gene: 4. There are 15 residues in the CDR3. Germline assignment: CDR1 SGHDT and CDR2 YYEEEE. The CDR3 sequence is CASSFSGTGGNEQFF. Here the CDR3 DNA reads TGTGCCAGCAGCTTTTCCGGGACAGGGGGCAATGAGCAGTTCTTC.

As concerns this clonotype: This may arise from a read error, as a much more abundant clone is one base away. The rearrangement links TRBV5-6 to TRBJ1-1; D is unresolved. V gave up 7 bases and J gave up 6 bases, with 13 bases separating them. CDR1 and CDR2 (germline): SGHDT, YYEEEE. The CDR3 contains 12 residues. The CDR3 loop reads CASAEGSAEAFF. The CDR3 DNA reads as TGTGCCAGCGCCGAAGGGTCGGCTGAAGCTTTCTTT.

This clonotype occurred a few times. DNA for the CDR3: TGTGCCATCAGTGAGACCGGGACTAGCGGAGAAGAGACCCAGTACTTC. Translation: CAISETGTSGEETQYF. V is TRBV10-3 and J is TRBJ2-5, with 11 bases matching TRBD2. Germline lookup yields CDR1 ENHRY and CDR2 SYGVKD. The CDR3 is 16 residues long. V shed 2 bases, J shed 3 bases, and the junction held 5 bases outside the gene matches.

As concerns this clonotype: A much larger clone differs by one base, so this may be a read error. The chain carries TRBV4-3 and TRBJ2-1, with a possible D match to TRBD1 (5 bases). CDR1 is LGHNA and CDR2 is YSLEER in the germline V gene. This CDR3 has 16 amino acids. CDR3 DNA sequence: TGCGCCAGCAGCCGACAGATTTTAGATGGGTACAATGACCAGTTCTTC. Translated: CASSRQILDGYNDQFF.

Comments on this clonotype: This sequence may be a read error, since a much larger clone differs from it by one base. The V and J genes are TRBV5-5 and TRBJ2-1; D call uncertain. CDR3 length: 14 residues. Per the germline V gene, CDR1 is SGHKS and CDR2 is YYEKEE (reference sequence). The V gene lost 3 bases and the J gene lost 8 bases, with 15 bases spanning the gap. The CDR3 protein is CASSSLRPQDEQFF. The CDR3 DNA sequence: TGTGCCAGCAGCTCGCTGAGACCCCAGGATGAGCAGTTCTTC.

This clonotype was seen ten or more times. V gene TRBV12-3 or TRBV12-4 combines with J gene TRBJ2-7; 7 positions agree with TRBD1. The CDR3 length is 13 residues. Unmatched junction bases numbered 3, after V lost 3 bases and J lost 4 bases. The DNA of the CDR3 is TGTGCCAGCAGTTTGGACAGGCCATACGAGCAGTACTTC. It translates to CASSLDRPYEQYF.

This CDR3 is CASSQEPGPRNSPLHF. CDR3 bases: TGCGCCAGCAGCCAAGAACCGGGACCGAGGAATTCACCCCTCCACTTT. V usage is TRBV4-3 and J usage is TRBJ1-6, with D possibly TRBD1 on 5 matching bases. Germline values: CDR1 LGHNA, CDR2 YSLEER. This CDR3 is built from 16 residues. V shed 0 bases and J shed 7 bases, with 13 bases lying between them.

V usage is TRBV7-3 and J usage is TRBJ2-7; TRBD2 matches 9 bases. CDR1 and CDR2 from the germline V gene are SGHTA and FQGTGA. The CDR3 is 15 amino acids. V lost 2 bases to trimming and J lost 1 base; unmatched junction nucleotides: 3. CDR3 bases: TGTGCCAGCAGCTTACATAGCGGGGGTTCCTACGAGCAGTACTTC. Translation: CASSLHSGGSYEQYF.

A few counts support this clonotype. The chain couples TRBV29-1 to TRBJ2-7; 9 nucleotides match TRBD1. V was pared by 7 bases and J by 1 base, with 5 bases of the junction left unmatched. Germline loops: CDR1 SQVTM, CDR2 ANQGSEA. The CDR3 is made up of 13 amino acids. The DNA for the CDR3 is TGCAGCGGGAGACAGGGGGAGTCCTACGAGCAGTACTTC. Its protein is CSGRQGESYEQYF.

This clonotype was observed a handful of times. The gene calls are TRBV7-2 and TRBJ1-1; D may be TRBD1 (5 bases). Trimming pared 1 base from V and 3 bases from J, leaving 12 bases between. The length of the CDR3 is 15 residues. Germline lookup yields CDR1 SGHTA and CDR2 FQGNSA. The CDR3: CASSLGLKGYTEAFF. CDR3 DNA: TGTGCCAGCAGCTTAGGGCTAAAGGGGTACACTGAAGCTTTCTTT. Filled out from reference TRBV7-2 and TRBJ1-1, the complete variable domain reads GAGVSQSPSNKVTEKGKDVELRCDPISGHTALYWYRQSLGQGLEFLIYFQGNSAPDKSGLPSDRFSAERTGGSVSTLTIQRTQQEDSAVYLCASSLGLKGYTEAFFGQGTRLTVV.

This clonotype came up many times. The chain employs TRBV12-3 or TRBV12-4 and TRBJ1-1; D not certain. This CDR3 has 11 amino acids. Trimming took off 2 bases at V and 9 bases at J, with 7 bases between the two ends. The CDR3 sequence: CASSLTAKAFF. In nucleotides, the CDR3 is TGTGCCAGCAGTTTAACGGCGAAAGCTTTCTTT.

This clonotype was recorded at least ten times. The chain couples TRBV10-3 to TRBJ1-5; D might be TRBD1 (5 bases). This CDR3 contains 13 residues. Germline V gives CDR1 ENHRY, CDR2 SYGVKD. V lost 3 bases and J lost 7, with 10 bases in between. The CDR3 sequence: CAISEGVGQPQHF. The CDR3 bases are TGTGCCATCAGTGAAGGGGTTGGGCAGCCCCAGCATTTT.

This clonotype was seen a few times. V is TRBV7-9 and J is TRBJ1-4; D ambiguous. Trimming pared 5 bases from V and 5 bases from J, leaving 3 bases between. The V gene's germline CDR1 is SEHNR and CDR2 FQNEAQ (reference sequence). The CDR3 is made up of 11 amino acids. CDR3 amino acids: CASSPNEKLFF. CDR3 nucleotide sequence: TGTGCCAGCAGCCCAAATGAAAAACTGTTTTTT.

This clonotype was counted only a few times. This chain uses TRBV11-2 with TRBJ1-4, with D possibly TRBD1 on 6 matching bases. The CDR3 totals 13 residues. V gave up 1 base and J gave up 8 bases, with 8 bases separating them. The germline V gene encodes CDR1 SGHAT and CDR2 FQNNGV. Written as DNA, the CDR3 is TGTGCCAGCAGCTTAGTACAGGGAGAAAAACTGTTTTTT. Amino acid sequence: CASSLVQGEKLFF.

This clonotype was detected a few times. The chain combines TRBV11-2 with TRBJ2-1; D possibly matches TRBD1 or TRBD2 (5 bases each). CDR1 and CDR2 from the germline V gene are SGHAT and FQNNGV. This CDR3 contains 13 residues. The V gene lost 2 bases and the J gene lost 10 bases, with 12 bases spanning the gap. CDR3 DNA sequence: TGTGCCAGCAGCTTACTACGGGACGGAGAGCAGTTCTTC. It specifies CASSLLRDGEQFF.

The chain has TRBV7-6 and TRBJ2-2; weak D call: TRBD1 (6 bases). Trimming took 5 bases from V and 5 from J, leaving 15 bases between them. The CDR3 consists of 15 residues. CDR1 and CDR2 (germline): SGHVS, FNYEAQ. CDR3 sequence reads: CASSARQRGTGELFF. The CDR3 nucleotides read TGTGCCAGCAGCGCCCGACAGAGGGGGACCGGGGAGCTGTTTTTT.

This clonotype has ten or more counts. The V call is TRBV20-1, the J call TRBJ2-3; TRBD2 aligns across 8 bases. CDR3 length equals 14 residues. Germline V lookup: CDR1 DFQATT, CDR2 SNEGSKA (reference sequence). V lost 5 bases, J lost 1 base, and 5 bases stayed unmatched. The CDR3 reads CSASPAGGTDTQYF. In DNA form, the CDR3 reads TGCAGTGCTTCACCAGCGGGGGGCACAGATACGCAGTATTTT.

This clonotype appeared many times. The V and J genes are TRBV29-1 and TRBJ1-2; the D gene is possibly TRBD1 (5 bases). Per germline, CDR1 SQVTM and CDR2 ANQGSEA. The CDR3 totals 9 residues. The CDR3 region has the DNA TGCCGGGACCGATTCGGCTACACCTTC. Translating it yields CRDRFGYTF.

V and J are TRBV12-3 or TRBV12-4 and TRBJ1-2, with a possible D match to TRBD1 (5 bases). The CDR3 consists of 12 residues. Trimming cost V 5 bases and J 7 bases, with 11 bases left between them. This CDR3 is CASSQGVGGYTF. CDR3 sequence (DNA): TGTGCCAGCAGTCAAGGGGTCGGTGGCTACACCTTC.

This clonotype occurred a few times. The CDR3 sequence is CASSPSGVETQYF. The CDR3 nucleotides read TGTGCCAGCTCCCCAAGCGGGGTGGAGACCCAGTACTTC. The V call is TRBV3-1, the J call TRBJ2-5; 7 bases agree with TRBD2. V trimming: 8 bases; J trimming: 5 bases; junction bases outside the gene matches: 8. The length of the CDR3 is 13 residues. Germline V gene lookup returns CDR1 LGHDT and CDR2 YNNKEL (reference sequence).

The CDR3 DNA follows: TGTGCCATCAGTGATCCCGGACAGGGTTGGACTGAAGCTTTCTTT. Translating gives CAISDPGQGWTEAFF. The chain uses TRBV10-3 and TRBJ1-1; TRBD1 matches 8 bases. After removal of 3 bases from V and 5 bases from J, the junction contained 8 bases not matched to a gene. The CDR3 sequence is 15 residues long. CDR1 is ENHRY and CDR2 is SYGVKD in the germline V gene.

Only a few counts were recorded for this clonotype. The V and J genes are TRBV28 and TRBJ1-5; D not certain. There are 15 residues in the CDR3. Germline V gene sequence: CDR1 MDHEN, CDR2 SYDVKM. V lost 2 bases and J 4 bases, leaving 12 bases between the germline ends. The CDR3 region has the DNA TGTGCCAGCAGTTTAGAGGAAGGGAGGAATCAGCCCCAGCATTTT. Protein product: CASSLEEGRNQPQHF.